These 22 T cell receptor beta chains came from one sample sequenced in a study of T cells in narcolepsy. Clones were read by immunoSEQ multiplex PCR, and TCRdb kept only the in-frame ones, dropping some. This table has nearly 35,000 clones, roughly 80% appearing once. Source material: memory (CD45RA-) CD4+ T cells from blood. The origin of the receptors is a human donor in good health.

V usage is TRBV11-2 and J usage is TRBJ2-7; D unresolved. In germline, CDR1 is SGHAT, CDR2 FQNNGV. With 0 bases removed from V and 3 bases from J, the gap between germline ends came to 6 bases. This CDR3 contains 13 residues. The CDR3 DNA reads TGTGCCAGCAGCTTAGATCAGGACTACGAGCAGTACTTC. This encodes CASSLDQDYEQYF.

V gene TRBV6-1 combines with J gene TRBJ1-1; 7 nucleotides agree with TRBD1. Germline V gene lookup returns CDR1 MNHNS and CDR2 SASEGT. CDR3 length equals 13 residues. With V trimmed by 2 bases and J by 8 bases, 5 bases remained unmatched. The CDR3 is CASSENRGSEAFF. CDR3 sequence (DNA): TGTGCCAGCAGTGAAAACAGGGGTTCCGAAGCTTTCTTT.

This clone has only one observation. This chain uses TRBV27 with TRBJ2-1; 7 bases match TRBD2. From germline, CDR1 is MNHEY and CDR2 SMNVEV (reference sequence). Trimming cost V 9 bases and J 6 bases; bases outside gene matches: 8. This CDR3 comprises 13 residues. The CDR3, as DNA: TGTGCCAGTTGGACTAGGGTCCCCAATGAGCAGTTCTTC. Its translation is CASWTRVPNEQFF.

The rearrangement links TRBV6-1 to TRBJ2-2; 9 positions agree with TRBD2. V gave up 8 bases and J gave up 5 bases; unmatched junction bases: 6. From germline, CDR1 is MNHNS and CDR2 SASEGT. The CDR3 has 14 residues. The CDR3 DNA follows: TGTGCCAGCGCATATGCGGGAGGGACCGGGGAGCTGTTTTTT. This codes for CASAYAGGTGELFF.

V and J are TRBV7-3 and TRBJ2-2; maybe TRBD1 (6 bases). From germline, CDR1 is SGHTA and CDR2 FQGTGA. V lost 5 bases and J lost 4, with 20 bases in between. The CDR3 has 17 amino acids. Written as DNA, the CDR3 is TGTGCCAGCAGCAAAGCGACAGGTGACGGGTCCACCGGGGAGCTGTTTTTT. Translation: CASSKATGDGSTGELFF.

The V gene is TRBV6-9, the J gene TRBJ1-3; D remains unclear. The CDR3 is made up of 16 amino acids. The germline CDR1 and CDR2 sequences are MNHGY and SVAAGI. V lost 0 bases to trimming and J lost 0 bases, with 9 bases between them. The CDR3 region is CASSYSSRFSGNTIYF. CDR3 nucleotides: TGTGCCAGCAGTTATTCCTCCAGGTTCTCTGGAAACACCATATATTTT.

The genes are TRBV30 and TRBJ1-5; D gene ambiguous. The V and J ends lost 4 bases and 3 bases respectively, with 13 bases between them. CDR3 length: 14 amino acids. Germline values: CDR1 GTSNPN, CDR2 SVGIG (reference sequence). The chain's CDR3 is CAWKSSQPNQPQHF. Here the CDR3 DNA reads TGTGCCTGGAAAAGTTCCCAGCCCAATCAGCCCCAGCATTTT.

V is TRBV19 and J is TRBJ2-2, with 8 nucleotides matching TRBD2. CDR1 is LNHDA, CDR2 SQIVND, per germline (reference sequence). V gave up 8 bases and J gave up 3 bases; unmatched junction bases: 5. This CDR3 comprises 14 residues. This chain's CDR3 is CASRRAGDTGELFF. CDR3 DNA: TGTGCCAGTCGGCGAGCGGGAGACACCGGGGAGCTGTTTTTT.

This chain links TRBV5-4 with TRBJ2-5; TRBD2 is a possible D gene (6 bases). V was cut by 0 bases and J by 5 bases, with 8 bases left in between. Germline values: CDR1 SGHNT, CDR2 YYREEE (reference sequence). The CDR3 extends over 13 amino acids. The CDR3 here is CASSLGGVETQYF. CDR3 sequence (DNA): TGTGCCAGCAGCTTGGGGGGGGTGGAGACCCAGTACTTC. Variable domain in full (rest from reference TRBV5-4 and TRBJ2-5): ETGVTQSPTHLIKTRGQQVTLRCSSQSGHNTVSWYQQALGQGPQFIFQYYREEENGRGNFPPRFSGLQFPNYSSELNVNALELDDSALYLCASSLGGVETQYFGPGTRLLVL.

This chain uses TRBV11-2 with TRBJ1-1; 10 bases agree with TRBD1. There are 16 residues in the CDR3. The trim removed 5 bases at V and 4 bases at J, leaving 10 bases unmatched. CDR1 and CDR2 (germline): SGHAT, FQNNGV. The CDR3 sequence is CASSPTGTGVITEAFF. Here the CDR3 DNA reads TGTGCCAGCAGCCCGACCGGGACAGGGGTCATCACTGAAGCTTTCTTT.

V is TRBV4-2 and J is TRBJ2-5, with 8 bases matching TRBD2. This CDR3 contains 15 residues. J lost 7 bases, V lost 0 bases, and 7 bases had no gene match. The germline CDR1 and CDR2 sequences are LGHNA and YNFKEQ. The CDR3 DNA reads TGTGCCAGCAGCCAAGATAGTAGCGGGGTGGGGACCCAGTACTTC. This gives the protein CASSQDSSGVGTQYF.

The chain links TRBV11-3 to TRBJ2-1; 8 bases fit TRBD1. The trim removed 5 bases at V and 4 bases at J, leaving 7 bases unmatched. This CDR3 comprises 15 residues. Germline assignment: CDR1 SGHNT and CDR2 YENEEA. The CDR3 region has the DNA TGTGCCAGCAGCCAGGGGGACAGGAGTTACAATGAGCAGTTCTTC. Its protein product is CASSQGDRSYNEQFF. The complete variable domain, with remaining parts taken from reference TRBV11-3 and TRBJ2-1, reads EAGVVQSPRYKIIEKKQPVAFWCNPISGHNTLYWYLQNLGQGPELLIRYENEEAVDDSQLPKDRFSAERLKGVDSTLKIQPAELGDSAVYLCASSQGDRSYNEQFFGPGTRLTVL.

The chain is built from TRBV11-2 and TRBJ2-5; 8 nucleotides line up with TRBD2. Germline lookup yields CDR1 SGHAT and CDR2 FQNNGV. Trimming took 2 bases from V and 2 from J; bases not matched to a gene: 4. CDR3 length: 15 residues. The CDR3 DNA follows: TGTGCCAGCAGCTTAACTAGCGGAGGGCAAGAGACCCAGTACTTC. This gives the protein CASSLTSGGQETQYF.

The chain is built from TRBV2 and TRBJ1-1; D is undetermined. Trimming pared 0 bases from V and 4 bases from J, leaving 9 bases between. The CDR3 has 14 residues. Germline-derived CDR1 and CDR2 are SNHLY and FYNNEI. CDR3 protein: CASSEAAAATEAFF. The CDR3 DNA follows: TGTGCCAGCAGTGAAGCCGCGGCGGCCACTGAAGCTTTCTTT.

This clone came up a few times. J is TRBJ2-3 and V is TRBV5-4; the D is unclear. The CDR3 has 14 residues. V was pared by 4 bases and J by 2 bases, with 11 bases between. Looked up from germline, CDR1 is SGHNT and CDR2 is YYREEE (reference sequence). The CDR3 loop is CASSLSSNTDTQYF. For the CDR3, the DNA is TGTGCCAGCAGCCTGAGCTCGAACACAGATACGCAGTATTTT.

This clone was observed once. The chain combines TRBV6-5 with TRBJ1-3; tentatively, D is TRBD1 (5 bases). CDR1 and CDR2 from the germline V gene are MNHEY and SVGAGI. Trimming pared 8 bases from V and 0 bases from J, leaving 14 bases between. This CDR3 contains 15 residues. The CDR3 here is CASSLGTFSGNTIYF. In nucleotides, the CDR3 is TGTGCCAGCTCCCTCGGGACCTTCTCTGGAAACACCATATATTTT.

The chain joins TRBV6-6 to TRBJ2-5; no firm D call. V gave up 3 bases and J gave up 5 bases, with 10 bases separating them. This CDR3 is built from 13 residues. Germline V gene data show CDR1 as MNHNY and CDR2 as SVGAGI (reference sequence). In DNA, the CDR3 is TGTGCCAGCAGTTATTCGTGGGTGGAGACCCAGTACTTC. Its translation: CASSYSWVETQYF.

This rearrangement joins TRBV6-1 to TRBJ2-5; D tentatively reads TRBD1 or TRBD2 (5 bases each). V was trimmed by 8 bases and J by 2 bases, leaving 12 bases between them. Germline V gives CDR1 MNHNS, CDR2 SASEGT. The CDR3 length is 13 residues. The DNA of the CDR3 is TGTGCCAGCGCGAGGGGCCCTCAAGAGACCCAGTACTTC. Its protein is CASARGPQETQYF.

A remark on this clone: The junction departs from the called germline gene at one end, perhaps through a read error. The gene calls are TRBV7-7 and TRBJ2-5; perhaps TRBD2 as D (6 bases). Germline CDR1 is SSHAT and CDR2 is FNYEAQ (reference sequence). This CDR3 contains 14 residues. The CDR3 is CASSLGAGLETQYF. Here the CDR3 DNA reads TGTGCTAGCAGCTTAGGGGCGGGGCTGGAGACCCAGTACTTC.

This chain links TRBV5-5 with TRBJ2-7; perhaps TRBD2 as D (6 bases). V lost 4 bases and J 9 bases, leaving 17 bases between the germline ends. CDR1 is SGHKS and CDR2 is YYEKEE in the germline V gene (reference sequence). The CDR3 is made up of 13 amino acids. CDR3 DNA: TGTGCCAGCAGCCTAGGACCTTACGGGGGGCAGTACTTC. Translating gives CASSLGPYGGQYF.

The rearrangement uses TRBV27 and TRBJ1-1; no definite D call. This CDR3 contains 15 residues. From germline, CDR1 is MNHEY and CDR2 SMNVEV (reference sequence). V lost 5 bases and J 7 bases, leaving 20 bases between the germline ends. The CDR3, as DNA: TGTGCCAGCAGTCCAGTACGGTCATTTGAGGGTGAAGCTTTCTTT. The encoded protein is CASSPVRSFEGEAFF.

CDR3 protein: CASSVDSASTEAFF. As DNA, the CDR3 is TGTGCCAGCTCAGTCGACAGTGCGTCCACTGAAGCTTTCTTT. The V and J genes are TRBV18 and TRBJ1-1, with D perhaps matching TRBD1 (5 bases). The CDR3 extends over 14 amino acids. Germline V gives CDR1 KGHSH, CDR2 LQKENI. Deletions cut 5 bases from V and 4 bases from J, with 14 bases between.